Shown below are 12 T cell receptor beta chains from a single sample sequenced in a study of T cell responses to AZD1222 COVID-19 vaccine. Libraries were prepared by immunoSEQ multiplex PCR; TCRdb keeps only in-frame clonotypes and omits some of them. The repertoire includes around 250,000 clones, approximately 95% of them detected once, and around 0.6% sits in the top ten. The sequences come from peripheral blood, collected on day 0 of AZD1222 vaccination. The source of these receptors is an adult in good health.

The V and J genes are TRBV27 and TRBJ1-4, with D perhaps matching TRBD1 (6 bases). This CDR3 spans 15 amino acids. The germline gives CDR1 MNHEY, CDR2 SMNVEV (reference sequence). With 8 bases removed from V and 8 bases from J, the gap between germline ends came to 21 bases. CDR3 DNA sequence: TGTGCCAGCCGTTACGACGGCAGGGGAGGCGAAAAACTGTTTTTT. Protein: CASRYDGRGGEKLFF.

This chain joins TRBV13 and TRBJ2-3; no reliable D call. Germline lookup yields CDR1 PRHDT and CDR2 FYEKMQ (reference sequence). The CDR3 spans 14 residues. The ends were cut back, 4 bases at V and 3 bases at J, with 11 bases in the middle. For the CDR3, the DNA is TGTGCCAGCAGCTACGACGTGGCTACAGATACGCAGTATTTT. Residues: CASSYDVATDTQYF.

The chain is built from TRBV19 and TRBJ1-1, with TRBD1 matching over 9 bases. Germline assignment: CDR1 LNHDA and CDR2 SQIVND (reference sequence). This CDR3 has 12 residues. V dropped 8 bases and J dropped 11; count of bases not matched to a gene: 9. CDR3 in DNA: TGTGCCAGTCACGGACAGGGGCAAAGTGCTTTCTTT. The encoded protein is CASHGQGQSAFF.

The rearrangement links TRBV2 to TRBJ1-5, with D perhaps TRBD1 (5 bases). Germline V gene lookup returns CDR1 SNHLY and CDR2 FYNNEI. The CDR3 runs 14 residues. The V and J ends lost 1 base and 5 bases respectively, with 9 bases between them. The CDR3 reads CASSEGQGDQPQHF. The DNA of the CDR3 is TGTGCCAGCAGTGAAGGGCAGGGTGATCAGCCCCAGCATTTT.

The chain joins TRBV5-4 to TRBJ2-5; the match to TRBD2 covers 8 bases. The trim removed 4 bases at V and 3 bases at J, leaving 5 bases unmatched. Germline V CDR1 and CDR2: SGHNT, YYREEE (reference sequence). The CDR3 covers 14 residues. CDR3 amino acids: CASSQQLAEETQYF. As DNA, the CDR3 is TGTGCCAGCAGCCAACAACTAGCGGAAGAGACCCAGTACTTC.

This chain connects TRBV27 to TRBJ1-6; D is ambiguous. V was cut by 5 bases and J by 10 bases, with 18 bases left in between. Germline CDR1 is MNHEY and CDR2 is SMNVEV (reference sequence). This CDR3 is built from 15 residues. The CDR3 here is CASSIERPLGSPLHF. The CDR3 nucleotides are TGTGCCAGCAGTATTGAGAGGCCCCTAGGGTCACCCCTCCACTTT.

The V and J genes are TRBV28 and TRBJ1-1; a weak D match, TRBD1 (6 bases). The CDR3 is 14 residues long. From germline, CDR1 is MDHEN and CDR2 SYDVKM. V was trimmed by 4 bases and J by 2 bases, leaving 11 bases between them. CDR3 amino acids: CASSSTGLNTEAFF. CDR3 in DNA: TGTGCCAGCAGTTCCACAGGGTTAAACACTGAAGCTTTCTTT.

This chain uses TRBV3-1 (or the pseudogene TRBV3-2) with TRBJ1-5; D unresolved. The germline V gene has CDR1 LGHDT and CDR2 YNNKEL (reference sequence). Trimming removed 0 bases at V and 0 bases at J, with 3 bases between. The CDR3 extends over 14 amino acids. CDR3 sequence: CASSQDHSNQPQHF. The CDR3, as DNA: TGTGCCAGCAGCCAAGATCATAGCAATCAGCCCCAGCATTTT.

This chain joins TRBV5-6 and TRBJ1-5; D is ambiguous. The CDR3 contains 14 residues. Per the germline V gene, CDR1 is SGHDT and CDR2 is YYEEEE. V lost 3 bases and J lost 0, with 7 bases in between. The CDR3 DNA is TGTGCCAGCAGCTCTTCGTTTAGCAATCAGCCCCAGCATTTT. Protein: CASSSSFSNQPQHF.

This chain links TRBV7-9 with TRBJ2-1; D might be TRBD1 (5 bases). The CDR3 is 14 amino acids. CDR1 and CDR2 from the germline V gene are SEHNR and FQNEAQ (reference sequence). The V gene lost 1 base and the J gene lost 4 bases, with 8 bases spanning the gap. The CDR3 region is CASSLEGAYNEQFF. The CDR3 DNA reads as TGTGCCAGCAGCTTAGAAGGGGCGTACAATGAGCAGTTCTTC.

This clone was counted once. This chain connects TRBV6-2 or TRBV6-3 to TRBJ1-2; possible D gene TRBD1, 5 bases. V was pared by 5 bases and J by 2 bases, with 33 bases between. Germline V gene sequence: CDR1 MNHEY, CDR2 SVGEGT. The CDR3 sequence is 21 residues long. CDR3 DNA sequence: TGTGCCAGCAGTCCACCCCCTCCCCGGACGACAGCCTACAGACCAAACTATGGCTACACCTTC. This codes for CASSPPPPRTTAYRPNYGYTF.

The rearrangement links TRBV11-2 to TRBJ1-1; D remains ambiguous. The V and J ends lost 1 base and 7 bases respectively, with 4 bases between them. Germline assignment: CDR1 SGHAT and CDR2 FQNNGV. This CDR3 is built from 11 residues. The CDR3 protein is CASSLANEAFF. The CDR3 DNA reads TGTGCCAGCAGCTTAGCGAATGAAGCTTTCTTT.